What follows is one T cell receptor (beta chain) and its context. This record belongs to a study of cytomegalovirus exposure and HLA in healthy donors. CDR1 and CDR2 from the germline V gene are SEHNR and FQNEAQ (reference sequence). This CDR3 contains 14 residues. The V gene lost 2 bases and the J gene lost 2 bases, with 9 bases spanning the gap. Vbeta (60) and Jbeta (13) primers were used in the PCR. The repertoire was sequenced with immunoSEQ multiplex PCR; TCRdb's copy has only in-frame clones and lacks some. The sample lists 150,000 to 200,000 clones, 80% occurring once. The J gene is TRBJ1-1, the V gene TRBV7-9; D uncertain. The sample was PBMCs. This TCR was recovered from a woman aged 45-65 years in good health and CMV-seropositive. This CDR3 reads CASSLQAGNTEAFF. The CDR3 DNA reads TGTGCCAGCAGCTTACAGGCGGGAAACACTGAAGCTTTCTTT.